This TCR beta chain was captured in a study of cytomegalovirus exposure and HLA in healthy donors. Study context: Unique TCR beta sequences numbering over 100 million came from about 179 million T cells in an earlier analysis.

Primers: 60 Vbeta forward and 13 Jbeta reverse. In the original analysis: An analysis performed later counted 60 million to 90 million unique TCR beta chains (approximately 10 million of them shared). Produced via immunoSEQ multiplex PCR; TCRdb's table is partial and in-frame only. The V and J calls and clone size are taken from that table; D and trimming were inferred from the DNA. The sample yields around 100,000 clones, of which the top ten take up 3% to 3.5%. The donors comprised healthy bone marrow donors. Although they were nominally healthy when sampled, donors likely had unrecorded immune exposures. This CDR3 has 15 residues. The V end was cut by 1 base, the J end by 0 bases, with 10 bases between. The germline gives CDR1 SGHTS, CDR2 YDEGEE.

This chain uses TRBV5-8 with TRBJ1-2; possibly TRBD1 for D (5 bases). The TCR sequence derives from a man aged 35-49 years in good health and CMV-seronegative. Sequencing was carried out using PBMCs. The CDR3 sequence is CASSLTGPSNYGYTF. The DNA of the CDR3 is TGTGCCAGCAGCTTGACAGGCCCATCTAACTATGGCTACACCTTC.